Below, one T cell receptor beta chain is given with its context. Focal radiation plus CTLA-4 blockade with ipilimumab was administered to patients who had chemo-refractory metastatic non-small-cell lung cancer. Germline V gene data show CDR1 as MDHEN and CDR2 as SYDVKM. The CDR3 is 15 residues long. Germline trimming cut 4 bases from V and 1 base from J; bases unmatched to any gene: 4. Produced via immunoSEQ multiplex PCR; TCRdb's table is partial and in-frame only. The table lists about 66,000 clones, under 85% of them singletons. The data were obtained in a study of radiotherapy plus CTLA-4 blockade in lung cancer.

The TCR originated in a human donor with non-small cell lung cancer who had a partial response to radiotherapy plus ipilimumab. V gene TRBV28 combines with J gene TRBJ2-5, with 9 positions matching TRBD1. This material consisted of peripheral blood, taken from a patient treated with radiotherapy plus ipilimumab. CDR3 sequence: CASSWGQGLQETQYF. Here the CDR3 DNA reads TGTGCCAGCAGTTGGGGACAGGGCCTCCAAGAGACCCAGTACTTC. Combining the CDR3 with reference TRBV28 and TRBJ2-5 gives the whole variable domain DVKVTQSSRYLVKRTGEKVFLECVQDMDHENMFWYRQDPGLGLRLIYFSYDVKMKEKGDIPEGYSVSREKKERFSLILESASTNQTSMYLCASSWGQGLQETQYFGPGTRLLVL.